The entry below describes one T cell receptor beta chain. This entry is derived from a study of shared clonotypes between healthy human individuals. The V gene's germline CDR1 is MGHRA and CDR2 YSYEKL. This CDR3 is built from 14 residues. Unmatched junction bases numbered 9, after V lost 5 bases and J lost 5 bases. CD45RO-negative CD8 cells positively selected for CCR7 made up the naive population, which excluded terminally differentiated effector memory CD45RA+ cells. Only in-frame clones appear in the TCRdb table, and some are missing; sequencing was by immunoSEQ multiplex PCR. The data show fewer than 800,000 clones, with under 95% seen just once and 24% held by the top ten.

This rearrangement joins TRBV4-1 to TRBJ2-7; TRBD1 matches at 7 bases. This clonotype originated in a man aged 30 to 39 in good health. The sample taken for sequencing was naive CD8+ T cells sorted from blood. Written as DNA, the CDR3 is TGCGCCAGCAGCGACAGGGATGGTCGCCACGAGCAGTACTTC. Protein: CASSDRDGRHEQYF.